This T cell receptor (beta chain) emerged from a study of identical twins. General observations from the study: Monozygotic twin pairs showed more out-of-frame TCR alpha sharing than models estimated. Sharing of beta out-of-frame sequences by twins showed a weaker excess.

This clonotype has at least ten counts. No antigen is known for it. All of the donors were Caucasians in good health. TCRdb analysed the 5' RACE reads with MiXCR anew, one entry per CDR3 protein. Counted here are approximately 220,000 distinct CDR3 sequences, around 8.1% occurring once; the ten biggest clones make up 1.9%. The same sample was also studied in work on yellow fever vaccine responses in identical twins. From that study: Reported findings indicate that twins' vaccine T cell responses seemed partially convergent, partially personalized.

This clonotype was obtained from a woman aged 18-29 years in good health. The sequenced sample consisted of memory (CD45RO+) T cells sorted from blood.

Here the CDR3 reads CASSGGTPEPGAVTGELFF. For the CDR3, the DNA is TGTGCCAGCAGCGGGGGTACACCCGAGCCGGGAGCGGTTACCGGGGAGCTGTTTTTT. V usage is TRBV5-6 and J usage is TRBJ2-2; a weak D match, TRBD2 (6 bases). Germline V gene data show CDR1 as SGHDT and CDR2 as YYEEEE. The CDR3 totals 19 residues. V was cut by 4 bases and J by 5 bases, with 27 bases left in between.